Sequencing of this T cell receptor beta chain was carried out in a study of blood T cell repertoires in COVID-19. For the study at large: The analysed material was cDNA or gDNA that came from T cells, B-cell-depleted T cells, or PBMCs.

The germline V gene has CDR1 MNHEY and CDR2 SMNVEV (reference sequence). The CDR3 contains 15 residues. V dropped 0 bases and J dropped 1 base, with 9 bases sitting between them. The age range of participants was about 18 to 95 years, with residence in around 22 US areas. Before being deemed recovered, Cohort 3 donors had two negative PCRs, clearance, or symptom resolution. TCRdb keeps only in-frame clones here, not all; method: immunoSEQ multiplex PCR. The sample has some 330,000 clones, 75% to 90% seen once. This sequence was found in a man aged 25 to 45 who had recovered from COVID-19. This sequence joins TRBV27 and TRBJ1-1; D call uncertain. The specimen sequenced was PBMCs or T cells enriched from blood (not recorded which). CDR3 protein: CASSLSWQSNTEAFF. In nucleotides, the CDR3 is TGTGCCAGCAGTTTATCGTGGCAATCGAACACTGAAGCTTTCTTT.